Each of the 28 T cell receptor beta chains below was sequenced from the same sample in a study of PD-L1 blockade in urothelial cancer. The repertoire was sequenced with immunoSEQ multiplex PCR; TCRdb's copy has only in-frame clones and lacks some. The table includes some 54,000 clones, over 75% detected once. This specimen was PBMCs, taken around atezolizumab (anti-PD-L1) treatment. These receptor sequences come from a man between 35 and 55 years old with urothelial cancer.

The chain combines TRBV7-9 with TRBJ1-2; 9 bases agree with TRBD1. The CDR3 is made up of 16 amino acids. V lost 4 bases and J lost 3; bases outside the gene matches: 9. From germline, CDR1 is SEHNR and CDR2 FQNEAQ (reference sequence). Here the CDR3 reads CASSSAGTGNHYGYTF. In DNA form, the CDR3 reads TGTGCCAGCAGCTCTGCCGGGACAGGGAATCACTATGGCTACACCTTC.

This chain connects TRBV7-9 to TRBJ2-1; D might be TRBD2 (6 bases). With 11 bases removed from V and 5 bases from J, the gap between germline ends came to 19 bases. Looked up from germline, CDR1 is SEHNR and CDR2 is FQNEAQ (reference sequence). This CDR3 contains 14 residues. The CDR3 DNA reads TGTGCCGGCCGCGGAGGACTATACAACAATGAGCAGTTCTTC. Protein: CAGRGGLYNNEQFF.

The gene calls are TRBV29-1 and TRBJ1-2; D remains ambiguous. Trimming shortened V by 5 bases and J by 8 bases, and 9 bases separated the two germline ends. This CDR3 is 10 amino acids long. Germline loops: CDR1 SQVTM, CDR2 ANQGSEA. The CDR3 loop reads CSVLVSGYTF. The CDR3 DNA follows: TGCAGCGTTCTAGTGAGCGGCTACACCTTC. Based on the CDR3 plus reference TRBV29-1 and TRBJ1-2, the full variable domain is SAVISQKPSRDICQRGTSLTIQCQVDSQVTMMFWYRQQPGQSLTLIATANQGSEATYESGFVIDKFPISRPNLTFSTLTVSNMSPEDSSIYLCSVLVSGYTFGSGTRLTVV.

The chain recombines TRBV28 with TRBJ1-3; 9 nucleotides align to TRBD1. The CDR3 length is 15 residues. V dropped 7 bases and J dropped 2; count of bases not matched to a gene: 6. Germline-derived CDR1 and CDR2 are MDHEN and SYDVKM. CDR3 in DNA: TGTGCCAGCAAAGAGACAGGGGGGACTGGAAACACCATATATTTT. Translating it yields CASKETGGTGNTIYF. Combining the CDR3 with reference TRBV28 and TRBJ1-3 gives the whole variable domain DVKVTQSSRYLVKRTGEKVFLECVQDMDHENMFWYRQDPGLGLRLIYFSYDVKMKEKGDIPEGYSVSREKKERFSLILESASTNQTSMYLCASKETGGTGNTIYFGEGSWLTVV.

This rearrangement joins TRBV15 to TRBJ2-7, with D possibly matching TRBD1 (6 bases). CDR3 length equals 19 residues. The ends were cut back, 0 bases at V and 2 bases at J, with 23 bases in the middle. The germline CDR1 and CDR2 sequences are LNHNV and YYDKDF (reference sequence). Here the CDR3 DNA reads TGTGCCACCAGCAGAGATCTCCTGGGCTACGGGACACGACCCTACGAGCAGTACTTC. Encoded protein: CATSRDLLGYGTRPYEQYF.

This sequence joins TRBV4-2 and TRBJ2-7; 14 nucleotides match TRBD2. CDR3 length: 16 residues. CDR1 and CDR2 from the germline V gene are LGHNA and YNFKEQ. The V and J ends lost 2 bases and 3 bases, in that order; junction bases with no gene match: 3. Here the CDR3 reads CASSQRLAGGNYEQYF. The CDR3 DNA sequence: TGTGCCAGCAGCCAAAGACTAGCGGGAGGGAACTACGAGCAGTACTTC.

The chain employs TRBV18 and TRBJ2-4; maybe TRBD1 (5 bases). Germline V gene sequence: CDR1 KGHSH, CDR2 LQKENI. There are 13 residues in the CDR3. V was trimmed by 5 bases and J by 8 bases, leaving 13 bases between them. CDR3 region: CASSDSPEDIQYF. CDR3 bases: TGTGCCAGCTCAGACAGCCCTGAGGACATTCAGTACTTC.

V gene TRBV28 combines with J gene TRBJ2-5, with D perhaps TRBD2 (5 bases). Deletions cut 6 bases from V and 1 base from J, with 9 bases between. This CDR3 has 13 residues. CDR1 and CDR2 (germline): MDHEN, SYDVKM. CDR3 sequence: CASRTSPQETQYF. For the CDR3, the DNA is TGTGCCAGCAGAACTAGTCCCCAAGAGACCCAGTACTTC. Based on the CDR3 plus reference TRBV28 and TRBJ2-5, the full variable domain is DVKVTQSSRYLVKRTGEKVFLECVQDMDHENMFWYRQDPGLGLRLIYFSYDVKMKEKGDIPEGYSVSREKKERFSLILESASTNQTSMYLCASRTSPQETQYFGPGTRLLVL.

The sample holds a few counts of this clone. This sequence joins TRBV28 and TRBJ1-1; D possibly corresponds to TRBD1 (6 bases). Trimming left V 1 base short and J 3 bases short, with 9 bases between. This CDR3 region has 14 residues. Germline V lookup: CDR1 MDHEN, CDR2 SYDVKM. The CDR3 region has the DNA TGTGCCAGCAGTTTATTGGCAGGGGACACTGAAGCTTTCTTT. This sequence encodes CASSLLAGDTEAFF.

The gene calls are TRBV21-1 and TRBJ2-3; the D segment call TRBD2 is taken from the table without a DNA check. TRBV21-1 is marked as a pseudogene. CDR3 length: 15 amino acids. Written as DNA, the CDR3 is TGTGCCGGCAGCAAAGAGCGTCGGCTAGTCGCTACGCAGTATTTT. Translation: CAGSKERRLVATQYF.

This chain joins TRBV11-3 and TRBJ1-1; D not resolved. Trimming stripped 1 base from V and 6 bases from J, with 9 bases between. The CDR3 spans 13 residues. Germline V gives CDR1 SGHNT, CDR2 YENEEA. In DNA form, the CDR3 reads TGTGCCAGCAGCTTAGGTGGGCGGGCTGAAGCTTTCTTT. Its protein is CASSLGGRAEAFF.

The chain combines TRBV29-1 with TRBJ1-5; maybe TRBD1 (6 bases). V dropped 4 bases and J dropped 4 bases, with 17 bases sitting between them. The germline V gene encodes CDR1 SQVTM and CDR2 ANQGSEA. This CDR3 comprises 15 residues. The DNA of the CDR3 is TGCAGCGTTGTATGGGACACCGTTGGAAATCAGCCCCAGCATTTT. Translating gives CSVVWDTVGNQPQHF.

The chain recombines TRBV9 with TRBJ2-2, with TRBD2 as a possible D gene (5 bases). The V end lost 3 bases, the J end lost 4 bases, and 22 bases lay between the germline ends. The CDR3 runs 18 residues. The V gene's germline CDR1 is SGDLS and CDR2 YYNGEE. In DNA, the CDR3 is TGTGCCAGCAGCGACCCGGGCGAGCGGAACGTCTTCACCGGGGAGCTGTTTTTT. Residues: CASSDPGERNVFTGELFF.

This clone was seen only once. The chain employs TRBV4-1 and TRBJ2-7; 8 nucleotides match TRBD2. Trimming cost V 0 bases and J 3 bases; bases outside gene matches: 7. The CDR3 length is 16 residues. Germline lookup yields CDR1 MGHRA and CDR2 YSYEKL. As DNA, the CDR3 is TGCGCCAGCAGCCAAGAAAGGTCAGCGGGAGTCTACGAGCAGTACTTC. Its protein is CASSQERSAGVYEQYF.

The chain uses TRBV11-2 and TRBJ2-2; 8 bases align to TRBD2. The J segment lost 5 bases and the V segment lost 6 bases, leaving 8 bases of the junction unmatched. The CDR3 spans 15 residues. CDR1 and CDR2 from the germline V gene are SGHAT and FQNNGV. The CDR3 DNA follows: TGTGCCAGCAGGAGCGGACTAGCCGATACCGGGGAGCTGTTTTTT. Translating it yields CASRSGLADTGELFF.

The V and J genes are TRBV4-2 and TRBJ2-5; possible D gene TRBD1, 6 bases. The CDR3 is 13 amino acids. In germline, CDR1 is LGHNA, CDR2 YNFKEQ. Trimming stripped 3 bases from V and 5 bases from J, with 10 bases between. The CDR3 nucleotides read TGTGCCAGCAGCCACGAACAGGGTGAGACCCAGTACTTC. It translates to CASSHEQGETQYF.

The chain carries TRBV5-4 and TRBJ2-7, with 9 positions matching TRBD2. The trim removed 4 bases at V and 3 bases at J, leaving 8 bases unmatched. CDR1 is SGHNT, CDR2 YYREEE, per germline (reference sequence). The CDR3 extends over 15 amino acids. The CDR3, as DNA: TGTGCCAGCAGCCCGGGGACTAGCCTTGGCTACGAGCAGTACTTC. It translates to CASSPGTSLGYEQYF.

The J gene is TRBJ2-1, the V gene TRBV7-9, with 9 bases that match TRBD1. The CDR3 has 16 residues. Germline V lookup: CDR1 SEHNR, CDR2 FQNEAQ (reference sequence). V lost 5 bases, J lost 4 bases, and 9 bases stayed unmatched. The CDR3 coding sequence is TGTGCCAGCAGCCATACGGACAGGGGCCTGTACAATGAGCAGTTCTTC. It codes for CASSHTDRGLYNEQFF.

The chain couples TRBV28 to TRBJ2-2; D gene ambiguous. Per germline, CDR1 MDHEN and CDR2 SYDVKM. Between the trimmed V and J ends, which lost 3 bases and 3 bases, there was a span of 20 bases. The CDR3 is 18 amino acids. CDR3 region: CASSFSFPATTDTGELFF. CDR3 DNA sequence: TGTGCCAGCAGTTTTTCTTTCCCCGCGACAACTGACACCGGGGAGCTGTTTTTT.

The chain uses TRBV19 and TRBJ2-2, with TRBD1 as a possible D gene (6 bases). The germline V and J ends were trimmed by 3 bases and 0 bases, with 14 bases remaining between them. The germline V gene has CDR1 LNHDA and CDR2 SQIVND (reference sequence). This CDR3 has 17 residues. The CDR3 loop reads CASSIDLTGPNTGELFF. The DNA for the CDR3 is TGTGCCAGTAGTATCGATTTGACAGGCCCGAACACCGGGGAGCTGTTTTTT.

The genes are TRBV25-1 and TRBJ1-4; TRBD1 matches 8 bases. CDR1 and CDR2 from the germline V gene are MGHDK and SYGVNS. V lost 2 bases to trimming and J lost 8 bases; unmatched junction nucleotides: 4. CDR3 length: 14 residues. Here the CDR3 reads CASSEQGAGEKLFF. The CDR3 coding sequence is TGTGCCAGCAGTGAACAGGGGGCCGGGGAAAAACTGTTTTTT.

V and J are TRBV7-8 and TRBJ1-1; D unresolved. The CDR3 contains 13 residues. Trimming removed 8 bases at V and 1 base at J, with 11 bases between. Germline V gene data show CDR1 as SGHVS and CDR2 as FQNEAQ. The CDR3 DNA reads TGTGCCAGCTCACGACACGCGAACACTGAAGCTTTCTTT. It codes for CASSRHANTEAFF.

V usage is TRBV19 and J usage is TRBJ2-3, with D perhaps TRBD1 (6 bases). The germline CDR1 and CDR2 sequences are LNHDA and SQIVND (reference sequence). Trimming removed 8 bases at V and 1 base at J, with 13 bases between. CDR3 length equals 14 residues. The CDR3 loop reads CASSYRAGTDTQYF. The CDR3 bases are TGTGCCAGTTCTTACAGGGCTGGCACAGATACGCAGTATTTT.

This chain joins TRBV11-3 and TRBJ2-1; no definite D call. CDR1 and CDR2 (germline): SGHNT, YENEEA. The CDR3 sequence is 13 residues long. V was pared by 4 bases and J by 7 bases, with 11 bases between. The CDR3 region is CASSSFDLNEQFF. CDR3 nucleotide sequence: TGTGCCAGCAGCTCGTTTGACTTGAATGAGCAGTTCTTC. Using reference TRBV11-3 and TRBJ2-1 for the parts outside the CDR3, the full variable domain is EAGVVQSPRYKIIEKKQPVAFWCNPISGHNTLYWYLQNLGQGPELLIRYENEEAVDDSQLPKDRFSAERLKGVDSTLKIQPAELGDSAVYLCASSSFDLNEQFFGPGTRLTVL.

This clone was observed once. Here the CDR3 DNA reads TGTGCCAGCTCCGATCGAGGCACCGGCTACGAGCAGTACTTC. As protein: CASSDRGTGYEQYF. The V gene is TRBV25-1, the J gene TRBJ2-7; the D is unclear. There are 14 residues in the CDR3. Germline V gene lookup returns CDR1 MGHDK and CDR2 SYGVNS. Trimming left V 8 bases short and J 3 bases short, with 17 bases between.

This clone was seen only once. The rearrangement uses TRBV28 and TRBJ1-2; 7 nucleotides align to TRBD1. The V segment lost 4 bases and the J segment 5 bases; nucleotides outside the gene matches: 4. Germline CDR1 MDHEN, CDR2 SYDVKM. The CDR3 totals 13 residues. CDR3: CASSSGQFYGYTF. CDR3 nucleotide sequence: TGTGCCAGCAGTTCGGGACAGTTTTATGGCTACACCTTC.

The chain has TRBV19 and TRBJ2-5; 8 positions agree with TRBD1. CDR1 and CDR2 (germline): LNHDA, SQIVND (reference sequence). The CDR3 runs 18 residues. The J segment lost 4 bases and the V segment lost 0 bases, leaving 13 bases of the junction unmatched. CDR3 sequence (DNA): TGTGCCAGTAGTATAGATCTGACAGGGGACCCCCAGAGAGAGACCCAGTACTTC. Translated: CASSIDLTGDPQRETQYF.

The sample holds one count of this clone. The V gene is TRBV14, the J gene TRBJ2-7; the D gene is possibly TRBD1 (5 bases). V was shortened by 3 bases and J by 9 bases, with 9 bases between the two germline ends. Germline CDR1 SGHDN, CDR2 FVKESK. This CDR3 is 11 amino acids long. CDR3: CASSQGPGQYF. The CDR3 region has the DNA TGTGCCAGCAGCCAGGGGCCAGGGCAGTACTTC.